This T cell receptor (beta chain) was documented in a study of blood T cell repertoires in COVID-19. Background on the study: PBMCs, B-cell-depleted T cells, or T cells were the source of the cDNA or gDNA that made up the material.

This CDR3 comprises 15 residues. V lost 5 bases, J lost 5 bases, and 16 bases lay in between. Germline CDR1 and CDR2: MNHEY and SMNVEV (reference sequence). This clone was seen more than once but under ten times. Source study methods: Quantification of nucleated cells was approximated via reference gene primer amplification. Sequenced by immunoSEQ multiplex PCR; TCRdb stores in-frame clones only, minus some. That table furnishes V, J and clone size, whereas the DNA furnished D and trimming. This sample has a few hundred thousand clones; approximately 83% occur once, and the top ten carry about 2.9%. This TCR was recovered from a woman between 25 and 40 years old who had recovered from COVID-19. The genes are TRBV27 and TRBJ1-5; TRBD1 might be the D (6 bases). The sample was peripheral blood. As DNA, the CDR3 is TGTGCCAGCAGTCCCCATCGCGGGGGCGATCAGCCCCAGCATTTT. Translation gives CASSPHRGGDQPQHF.